The TCR beta chain under discussion was sequenced for a study of T cells in Graves' hyperthyroidism and ophthalmopathy (dated by TCRdb to between 2018 and 2021). Looking at the study overall: Peripheral blood was sampled at the time of initial diagnosis, prior to any treatment. TCR V-J signatures able to tell the groups apart were searched for in a discovery cohort of 100 or so patients, of whom more than 40 had Graves' ophthalmopathy and around 56 had stable Graves' hyperthyroidism. Prospective prediction of ophthalmopathy was tested in an independent validation cohort of fewer than 20 hyperthyroidism patients and roughly 16 patients who later progressed to ophthalmopathy. The approximately 95 discovery patients were divided at random into training and test sets in a 7:3 ratio. In addition, the study compared T-cell repertoires in thyroid tissue and in blood from five or six Graves' hyperthyroidism patients. Once sampling was done, hyperthyroidism patients were given methimazole at a starting dose of 30 mg daily, whereas ophthalmopathy patients were given high-dose intravenous methylprednisolone. According to the paper, TCR Vbeta CDR3 sequencing was carried out on approximately 140 peripheral blood samples, which came from 40 to 45 ophthalmopathy, fewer than 80 hyperthyroidism and roughly 17 progressor patients. What the study reported, not specific to this receptor: Blood samples also contained most of the expanded thyroid clonotypes (frequency above 0.001), which suggests that blood repertoires may reflect thyroid immune responses. Ophthalmopathy was separated from stable hyperthyroidism by a 13 V-J signature model, with just over 85% sensitivity and about 81% specificity obtained in cross-validation and 80%/75% obtained in testing. Sample size was not statistically predetermined, and investigators were not blinded to group allocation. In validation, the model predicted progression to ophthalmopathy with over 65% sensitivity and 72% to 75% specificity, a median of 6.5 months before onset.

The TCR beta CDR3 regions were amplified from RNA transcripts. The TCR CDR3 was subjected to a first round of RT-PCR using the HTBI primer set and the Qiagen OneStep RT-PCR kit. Libraries were constructed in a second round of multiplex PCR, after which size selection and purification were carried out. The libraries were sequenced on an Illumina HiSeq2000 using paired-end 100 bp reads. Per the source publication's procedure: SOAPnuke was used to process the raw data, removing reads that contained adapters or uncalled bases, had a mean Phred below 15, or lacked an exact match to the constant primer or identifier. COPE v1.2.5 was used to merge the high-quality paired reads, and each unique nucleotide sequence was defined as a clonotype. MiTCR v1.1 was used to align the clonotypes against IMGT TRBV, TRBD and TRBJ reference segments. Analysis was restricted to V-J combinations with a frequency above 0.0001, which covered 99.2% of repertoires. A TCS score was defined as the ratio between F50 (clonal expansion) and ExV (chaos), using BLOSUM62-based TCRdist between CDR3 peptides within each V-J. Welch's t-statistics and random forest reduced several hundred V-J features to roughly 13, which were used in a naive Bayes classifier (R e1071). TCRdb's own reprocessing of the public reads used fastp at Q25 and MiXCR and kept productive beta chains. CDR3 protein duplicates are merged, each entry listing the most common genes and DNA. Clone size and V and J calls follow TCRdb, not the original study. In this sample the table shows 500,000 or so distinct CDR3 sequences, 15% to 20% of which occur a single time. 15% to 20% of the sample belongs to the ten largest clones.

Ophthalmopathy patients had moderately to severely active disease, Clinical Activity Score of at least 3, NOSPECS grade of at least 4, and duration under 3 months. The study excluded patients with uncontrolled infections, other autoimmune diseases, pregnancy or lactation. Clinical symptoms, serum thyroxine and TRAb, thyroid ultrasound, and orbital computed tomography formed the basis for the diagnoses. PBMCs were separated from 7.5 to 10 ml of fresh peripheral blood using Ficoll-Paque density gradient centrifugation. Total RNA was extracted using Trizol reagent, and RNA quality was assessed on an Agilent 2100 Bioanalyzer. The CDR3, cysteine through phenylalanine, is 17 amino acids long. The CDR3 DNA has 51 bases and is translated from base 1. The junction shows trimming of 1 base on V and 0 bases on J, and the gene matches do not reach 2 bases of it. For CDR1 and CDR2, the germline V gene (reference sequence) lists SEHNR and FQNEAQ.

This clonotype occurred many times. It lacks a known antigen. No base-level quality is on record; no much larger clone is a single base apart. The source is a woman aged 18 to 35 with Graves' ophthalmopathy. The chain employs TRBV7-9 and TRBJ2-3, with TRBD2 identical over 12 junction bases. The sequencing input was blood. The CDR3 loop reads CASSLGGLAGSTDTQYF. The DNA sequence is as follows: TGTGCCAGCAGCTTAGGCGGACTAGCGGGGAGCACAGATACGCAGTATTTT.